This T cell receptor beta chain was sequenced for a study of blood T cell repertoires in COVID-19. Study background: Acute-phase and convalescent COVID-19 samples originated in the United States, Italy and Spain. PBMCs, B-cell-depleted T cells, or T cells provided the cDNA or gDNA that made up the material.

The ends lost 3 bases at V and 5 bases at J; junction bases unmatched: 7. Germline V gene sequence: CDR1 MDHEN, CDR2 SYDVKM. This CDR3 comprises 15 residues. Profiled with immunoSEQ multiplex PCR; TCRdb holds only in-frame clones, not every one. This sample carries about 120,000 clones, over 75% of them seen once, and the ten largest clones take about 3.8%. The source is a man aged 60 to 69 with acute or convalescent COVID-19. Sequencing was done on a sample of peripheral blood. The V and J genes are TRBV28 and TRBJ2-1; TRBD2 matches at 7 bases. CDR3 in DNA: TGTGCCAGCAGTTTGGGCGGGAGTGAGAACAATGAGCAGTTCTTC. It translates to CASSLGGSENNEQFF.